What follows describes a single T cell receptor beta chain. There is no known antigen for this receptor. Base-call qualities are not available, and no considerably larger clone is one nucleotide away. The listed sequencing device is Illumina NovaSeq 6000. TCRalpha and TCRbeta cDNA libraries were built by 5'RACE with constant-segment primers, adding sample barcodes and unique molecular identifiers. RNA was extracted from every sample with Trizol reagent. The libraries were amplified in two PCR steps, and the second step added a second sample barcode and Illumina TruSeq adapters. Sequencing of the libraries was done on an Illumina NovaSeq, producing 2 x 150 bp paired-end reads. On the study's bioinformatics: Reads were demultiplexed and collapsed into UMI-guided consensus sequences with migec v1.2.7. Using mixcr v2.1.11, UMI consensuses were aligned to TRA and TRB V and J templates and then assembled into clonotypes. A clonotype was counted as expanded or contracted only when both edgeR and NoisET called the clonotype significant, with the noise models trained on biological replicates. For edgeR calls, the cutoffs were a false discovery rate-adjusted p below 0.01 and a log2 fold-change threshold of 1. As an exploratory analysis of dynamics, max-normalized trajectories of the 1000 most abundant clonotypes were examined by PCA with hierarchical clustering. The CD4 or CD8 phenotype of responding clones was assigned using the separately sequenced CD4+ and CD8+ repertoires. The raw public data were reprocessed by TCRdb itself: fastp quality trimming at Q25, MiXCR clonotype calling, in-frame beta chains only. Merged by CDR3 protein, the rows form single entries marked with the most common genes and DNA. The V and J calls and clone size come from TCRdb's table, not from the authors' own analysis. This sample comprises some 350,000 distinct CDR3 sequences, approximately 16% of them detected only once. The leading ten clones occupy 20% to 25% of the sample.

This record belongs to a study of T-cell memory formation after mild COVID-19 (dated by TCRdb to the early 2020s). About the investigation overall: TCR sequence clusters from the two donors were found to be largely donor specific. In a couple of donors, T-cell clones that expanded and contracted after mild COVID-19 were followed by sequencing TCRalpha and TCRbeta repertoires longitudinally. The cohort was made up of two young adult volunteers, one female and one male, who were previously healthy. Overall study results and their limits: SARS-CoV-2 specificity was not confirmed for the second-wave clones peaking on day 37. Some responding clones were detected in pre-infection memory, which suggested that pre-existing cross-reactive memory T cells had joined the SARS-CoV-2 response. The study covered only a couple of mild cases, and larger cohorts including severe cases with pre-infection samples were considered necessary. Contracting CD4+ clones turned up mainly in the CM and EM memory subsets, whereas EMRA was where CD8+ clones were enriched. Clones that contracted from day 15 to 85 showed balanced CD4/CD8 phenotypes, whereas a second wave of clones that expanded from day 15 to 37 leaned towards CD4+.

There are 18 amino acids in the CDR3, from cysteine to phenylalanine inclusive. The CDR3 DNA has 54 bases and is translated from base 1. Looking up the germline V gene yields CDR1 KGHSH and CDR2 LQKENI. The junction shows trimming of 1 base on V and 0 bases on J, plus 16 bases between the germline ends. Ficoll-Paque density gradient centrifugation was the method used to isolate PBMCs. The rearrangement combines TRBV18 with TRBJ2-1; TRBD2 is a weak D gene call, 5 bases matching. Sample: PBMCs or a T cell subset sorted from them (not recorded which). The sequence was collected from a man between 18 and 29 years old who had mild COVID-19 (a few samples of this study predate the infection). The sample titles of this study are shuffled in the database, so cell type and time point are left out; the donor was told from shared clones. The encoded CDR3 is CASSPLWPRRVSYNEQFF. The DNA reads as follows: TGTGCCAGCTCACCACTCTGGCCCCGGCGGGTCTCCTACAATGAGCAGTTCTTC.